These T cell receptor beta chains were read from a single sample in a study of naive and memory T cell subsets. TCRdb re-called the UMI-ligation and nested PCR reads with MiXCR, one entry per CDR3 protein. The table lists tens of thousands of distinct CDR3 sequences, approximately 17% of them singletons. Sequencing was carried out using effector memory CD4+ T cells from blood. These receptors all stem from a human donor in good health. The CDR3 runs from the conserved cysteine through the conserved F or W. D genes are given only for firm matches. Some rows have no size entry. The others give once, few or many, or a class for an expanded clone.

>TRBD1|few|TRBJ2-1|TRBV9
TGTGCCAGCAGCTTCAGGACAGGGGGCGCCTACAATGAGCAGTTCTTC
CASSFRTGGAYNEQFF
>-|many|TRBJ1-2|TRBV28
TGTGCCAGCAGTTCACGAAACCCGACTAACTATGGCTACACCTTC
CASSSRNPTNYGYTF
>-|few|TRBJ1-1|TRBV7-9
TGTGCCAGCAGCCCGGACAGTAGGATGAACACTGAAGCTTTCTTT
CASSPDSRMNTEAFF
>TRBD2|once|TRBJ2-3|TRBV27
TGTGCCAGCAGGGAGTTAGGTAGCGGGACTATGAATACGCAGTATTTT
CASRELGSGTMNTQYF
>TRBD1|medium-sized|TRBJ1-2|TRBV27
TGTGCCAGCAGTTTAAAGGGACAGGCCGACCCTAACTATGGCTACACCTTC
CASSLKGQADPNYGYTF
>TRBD1|-|TRBJ1-1|TRBV30
TGTGCCTGGCGGACAGGGAACACTGAAGCTTTCTTT
CAWRTGNTEAFF
>TRBD1|many|TRBJ2-1|TRBV29-1
TGCAGCGTTGAAGTAAGACAGGGGATGGGCAATGAGCAGTTCTTC
CSVEVRQGMGNEQFF
>-|many|TRBJ1-3|TRBV29-1
TGCAGCGTTGAGGAAGGCAGGGTCTCTGGAAACACCATATATTTT
CSVEEGRVSGNTIYF
>TRBD1|-|TRBJ1-5|TRBV2
TGTGCCAGCGCAAGACAGGGGGCGACGCAGCCCCAGCATTTT
CASARQGATQPQHF
>TRBD1|many|TRBJ1-4|TRBV29-1
TGCAGCGTTGATTTCCAGGGGGAGGAAGGAAAACTGTTTTTT
CSVDFQGEEGKLFF
>-|-|TRBJ2-7|TRBV5-1
TGCGCCAGCAGCCACGGTGGGGGTCAGGGGCAGTCCTACGAGCAGTACTTC
CASSHGGGQGQSYEQYF
>-|many|TRBJ1-4|TRBV4-3
TGCGCCAGCAGCCAAGATTTCCCAGTAGAGGAAAAACTGTTTTTT
CASSQDFPVEEKLFF
>TRBD2|few|TRBJ2-2|TRBV15
TGTGCCACCAGACCCTTAGCCTCTACTAGCGGGAGGGCCCTAACCGGGGAGCTGTTTTTT
CATRPLASTSGRALTGELFF
>-|many|TRBJ2-3|TRBV14
TGTGCCAGCAGCCAAACAAAGGCTATAAGCACAGATACGCAGTATTTT
CASSQTKAISTDTQYF
>-|many|TRBJ1-3|TRBV28
TGTGCCAGCAGTTTAATGCCTAGGGGGATTGGAGGAAACACCATATATTTT
CASSLMPRGIGGNTIYF
>TRBD1|-|TRBJ2-7|TRBV2
TGTGCCAGCAGGGGACAGGGGGCCATCTACGAGCAGTACTTC
CASRGQGAIYEQYF
>-|-|TRBJ1-3|TRBV14
TGTGCCAGCAGCCCCCGAATCTCTGGAAACACCATATATTTT
CASSPRISGNTIYF
>-|-|TRBJ1-2|TRBV18
TGTGCCAGCTCGGGGGGACGGAACTATGGCTACACCTTC
CASSGGRNYGYTF
>TRBD1|-|TRBJ2-4|TRBV20-1
TGCAGTGCTAGAGCTAACAGGGGACGGAACATTCAGTACTTC
CSARANRGRNIQYF
>-|few|TRBJ2-7|TRBV5-6
TGTGCCAGCAGCTTGGCCGGTAGCTCCTACGAGCAGTACTTC
CASSLAGSSYEQYF
>-|-|TRBJ1-5|TRBV7-9
TGTGCCAGCAGCTTCGGCCAGGGAGGAAGTCAGCCCCAGCATTTT
CASSFGQGGSQPQHF
>-|medium-sized|TRBJ2-2|TRBV29-1
TGCAGCTTCAGGGTTGCCGGGGAGCTGTTTTTT
CSFRVAGELFF
>TRBD2|few|TRBJ2-1|TRBV20-1
TGCAGTGCTCCCGTAGCGGGTGGCTACAATGAGCAGTTCTTC
CSAPVAGGYNEQFF
>-|medium-sized|TRBJ1-1|TRBV7-2
TGTGCCAGCAGCTTAATAGTAGTCACTGAAGCTTTCTTT
CASSLIVVTEAFF
>-|many|TRBJ2-1|TRBV20-1
TGCAGTGCTAGACCTACAAGTTATGAGCAGTTCTTC
CSARPTSYEQFF
>-|-|TRBJ2-5|TRBV3-1
TGTGCCAGCAGCCAAGAGGGGCAGAGACTAGATGGGGAGACCCAGTACTTC
CASSQEGQRLDGETQYF
>TRBD1|-|TRBJ1-2|TRBV5-1
TGCGCCAGCAGCTTGGTTGGGCAGGGGGCTGATGGCTACACCTTC
CASSLVGQGADGYTF
>TRBD1|few|TRBJ1-1|TRBV7-9
TGTGCCAGCAGCTTGCTTCGGACAGGGGAGGTCGCTGAAGCTTTCTTT
CASSLLRTGEVAEAFF
>TRBD1|-|TRBJ2-1|TRBV15
TGTGCCACCAGCAGTTCCCGGGACAGGGGTACCAATGAGCAGTTCTTC
CATSSSRDRGTNEQFF
>-|-|TRBJ2-3|TRBV7-3
TGTGCCAGCAGCTTAGGGACCACAGATACGCAGTATTTT
CASSLGTTDTQYF
>-|-|TRBJ1-3|TRBV20-1
TGCAGTGCTAGAGCCCTGGACAGAATCTCTGGAAACACCATATATTTT
CSARALDRISGNTIYF
>TRBD2|-|TRBJ2-1|TRBV27
TGTGCCAGCAGTCAGAGCTATAGCGGGAGGAAAATAAATGAGCAGTTCTTC
CASSQSYSGRKINEQFF
>-|few|TRBJ2-5|TRBV5-1
TGCGCCAGCAGTTATGGGGACAACCAAGAGACCCAGTACTTC
CASSYGDNQETQYF